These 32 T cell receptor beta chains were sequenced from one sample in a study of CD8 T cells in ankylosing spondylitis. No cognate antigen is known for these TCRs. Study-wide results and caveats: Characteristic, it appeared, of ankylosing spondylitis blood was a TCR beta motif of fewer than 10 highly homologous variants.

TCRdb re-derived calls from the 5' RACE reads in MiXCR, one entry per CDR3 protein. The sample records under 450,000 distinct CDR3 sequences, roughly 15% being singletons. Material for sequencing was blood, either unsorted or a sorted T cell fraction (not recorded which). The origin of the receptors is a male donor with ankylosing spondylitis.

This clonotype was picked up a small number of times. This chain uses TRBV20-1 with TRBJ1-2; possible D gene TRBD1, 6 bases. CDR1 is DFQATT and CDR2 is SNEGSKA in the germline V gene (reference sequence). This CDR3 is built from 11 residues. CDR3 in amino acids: CRAGANYGYTF. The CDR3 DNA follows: TGCAGAGCAGGGGCTAACTATGGCTACACCTTC.

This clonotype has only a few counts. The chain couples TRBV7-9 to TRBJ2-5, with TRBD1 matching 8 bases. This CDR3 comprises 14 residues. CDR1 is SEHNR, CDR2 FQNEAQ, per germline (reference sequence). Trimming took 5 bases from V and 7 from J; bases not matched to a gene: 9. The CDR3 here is CASSGGTGGRTQYF. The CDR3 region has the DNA TGTGCCAGCAGCGGGGGTACAGGGGGACGGACCCAGTACTTC. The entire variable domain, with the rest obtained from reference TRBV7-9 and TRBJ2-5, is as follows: DTGVSQNPRHKITKRGQNVTFRCDPISEHNRLYWYRQTLGQGPEFLTYFQNEAQLEKSRLLSDRFSAERPKGSFSTLEIQRTEQGDSAMYLCASSGGTGGRTQYFGPGTRLLVL.

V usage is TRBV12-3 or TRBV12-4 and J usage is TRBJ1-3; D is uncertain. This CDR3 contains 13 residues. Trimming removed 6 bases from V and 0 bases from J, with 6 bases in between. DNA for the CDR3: TGTGCCAGCAGGTACAGCTCTGGAAACACCATATATTTT. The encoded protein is CASRYSSGNTIYF.

As DNA, the CDR3 is TGCGCCAGCAGCAGGAGGGGAGGAGGCACCGGGGAGCTGTTTTTT. It is translated as CASSRRGGGTGELFF. The chain recombines TRBV5-1 with TRBJ2-2, with a tentative D call TRBD2 (6 bases). Germline lookup yields CDR1 SGHRS and CDR2 YFSETQ. Trimming shortened V by 4 bases and J by 4 bases, and 14 bases separated the two germline ends. The CDR3 loop spans 15 amino acids.

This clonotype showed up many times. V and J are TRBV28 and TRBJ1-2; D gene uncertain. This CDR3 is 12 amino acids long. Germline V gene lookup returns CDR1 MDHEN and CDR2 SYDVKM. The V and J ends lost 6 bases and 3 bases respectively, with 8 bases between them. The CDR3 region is CASRAGDYGYTF. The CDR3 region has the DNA TGTGCCAGCAGGGCGGGAGACTATGGCTACACCTTC.

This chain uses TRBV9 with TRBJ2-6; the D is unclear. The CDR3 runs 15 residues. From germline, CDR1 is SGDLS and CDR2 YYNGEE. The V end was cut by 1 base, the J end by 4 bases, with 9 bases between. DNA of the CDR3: TGTGCCAGCAGCGTAATGGGCTCCGGGGCCAACGTCCTGACTTTC. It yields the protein CASSVMGSGANVLTF. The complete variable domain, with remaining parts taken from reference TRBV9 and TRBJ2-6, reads DSGVTQTPKHLITATGQRVTLRCSPRSGDLSVYWYQQSLDQGLQFLIQYYNGEERAKGNILERFSAQQFPDLHSELNLSSLELGDSALYFCASSVMGSGANVLTFGAGSRLTVL.

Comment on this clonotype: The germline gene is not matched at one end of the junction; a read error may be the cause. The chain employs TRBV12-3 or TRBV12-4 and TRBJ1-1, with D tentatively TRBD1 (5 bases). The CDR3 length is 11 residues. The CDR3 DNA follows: TGTGCCAGCAGTTTGGCAGGGCCGCTCTCCTTT. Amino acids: CASSLAGPLSF.

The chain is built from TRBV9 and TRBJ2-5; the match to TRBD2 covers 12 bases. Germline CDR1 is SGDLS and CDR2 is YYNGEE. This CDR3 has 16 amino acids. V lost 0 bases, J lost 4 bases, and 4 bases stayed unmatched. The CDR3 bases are TGTGCCAGCAGCGTAGCCCCGGGACTAGCGGGAGAGACCCAGTACTTC. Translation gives CASSVAPGLAGETQYF.

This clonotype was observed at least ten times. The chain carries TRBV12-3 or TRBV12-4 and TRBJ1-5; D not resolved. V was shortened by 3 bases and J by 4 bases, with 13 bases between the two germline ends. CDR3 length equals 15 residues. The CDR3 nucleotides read TGTGCCAGCAGTTTTGGCGGGGTTAAGAATCAGCCCCAGCATTTT. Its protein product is CASSFGGVKNQPQHF.

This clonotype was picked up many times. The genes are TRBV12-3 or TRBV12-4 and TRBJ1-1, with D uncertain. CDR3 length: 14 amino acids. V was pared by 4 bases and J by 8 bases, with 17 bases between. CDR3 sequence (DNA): TGTGCCAGCAGTTCGTCCCTGTCCAGGAAGGAAGCTTTCTTT. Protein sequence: CASSSSLSRKEAFF.

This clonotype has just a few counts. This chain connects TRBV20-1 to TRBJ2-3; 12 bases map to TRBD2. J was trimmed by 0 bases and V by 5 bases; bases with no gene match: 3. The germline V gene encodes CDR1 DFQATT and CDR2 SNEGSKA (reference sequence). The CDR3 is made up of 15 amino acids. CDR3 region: CSAGTSGFSTDTQYF. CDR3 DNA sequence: TGCAGTGCTGGGACTAGCGGGTTTAGCACAGATACGCAGTATTTT.

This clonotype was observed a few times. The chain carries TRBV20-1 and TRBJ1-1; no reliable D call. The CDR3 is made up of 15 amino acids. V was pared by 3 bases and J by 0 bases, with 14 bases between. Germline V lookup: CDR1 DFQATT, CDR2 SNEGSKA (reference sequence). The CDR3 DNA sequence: TGCAGTGCTAGCCCAGGACTCGTACTGAACACTGAAGCTTTCTTT. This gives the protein CSASPGLVLNTEAFF.

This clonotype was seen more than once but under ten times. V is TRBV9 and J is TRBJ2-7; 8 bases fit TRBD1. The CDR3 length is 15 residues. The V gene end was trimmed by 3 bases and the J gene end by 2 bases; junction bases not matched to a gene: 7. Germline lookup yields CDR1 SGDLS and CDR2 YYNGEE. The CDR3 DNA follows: TGTGCCAGCAGCGCCGACAGGGGCTTTGCCTACGAGCAGTACTTC. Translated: CASSADRGFAYEQYF.

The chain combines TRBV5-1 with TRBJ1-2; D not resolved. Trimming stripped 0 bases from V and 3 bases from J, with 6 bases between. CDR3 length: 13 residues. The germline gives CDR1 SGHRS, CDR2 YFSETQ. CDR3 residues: CASSLEADYGYTF. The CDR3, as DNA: TGCGCCAGCAGCTTGGAAGCGGACTATGGCTACACCTTC.

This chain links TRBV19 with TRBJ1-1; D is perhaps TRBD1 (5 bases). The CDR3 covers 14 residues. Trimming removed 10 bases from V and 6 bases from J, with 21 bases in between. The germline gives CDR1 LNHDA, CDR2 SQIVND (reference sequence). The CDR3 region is CATTADGGWAEAFF. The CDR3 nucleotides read TGTGCCACCACGGCCGATGGGGGATGGGCTGAAGCTTTCTTT. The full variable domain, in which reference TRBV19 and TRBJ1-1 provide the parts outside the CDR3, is DGGITQSPKYLFRKEGQNVTLSCEQNLNHDAMYWYRQDPGQGLRLIYYSQIVNDFQKGDIAEGYSVSREKKESFPLTVTSAQKNPTAFYLCATTADGGWAEAFFGQGTRLTVV.

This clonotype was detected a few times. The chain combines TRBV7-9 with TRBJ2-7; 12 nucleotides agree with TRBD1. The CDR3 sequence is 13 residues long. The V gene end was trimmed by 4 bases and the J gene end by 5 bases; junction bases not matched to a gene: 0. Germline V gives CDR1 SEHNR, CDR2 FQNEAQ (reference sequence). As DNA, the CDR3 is TGTGCCAGCAGCTGGGACAGGGGGCACGAGCAGTACTTC. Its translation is CASSWDRGHEQYF.

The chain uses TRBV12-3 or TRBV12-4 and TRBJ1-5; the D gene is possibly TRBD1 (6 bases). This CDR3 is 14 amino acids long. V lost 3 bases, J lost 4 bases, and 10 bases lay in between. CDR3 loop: CASSLMGANQPQHF. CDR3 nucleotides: TGTGCCAGCAGTTTGATGGGGGCAAATCAGCCCCAGCATTTT.

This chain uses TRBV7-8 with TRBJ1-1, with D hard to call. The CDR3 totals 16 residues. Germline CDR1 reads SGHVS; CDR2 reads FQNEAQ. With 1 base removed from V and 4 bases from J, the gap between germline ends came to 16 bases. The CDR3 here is CASSLEPGEGGTEAFF. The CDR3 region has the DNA TGTGCCAGCAGCTTAGAACCCGGGGAGGGTGGCACTGAAGCTTTCTTT.

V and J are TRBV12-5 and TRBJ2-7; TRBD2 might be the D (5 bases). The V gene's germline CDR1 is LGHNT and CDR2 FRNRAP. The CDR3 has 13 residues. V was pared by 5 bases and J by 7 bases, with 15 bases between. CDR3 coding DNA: TGTGCTAGTGGTCTCCGGGAAACCCTGGAGCAGTACTTC. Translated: CASGLRETLEQYF. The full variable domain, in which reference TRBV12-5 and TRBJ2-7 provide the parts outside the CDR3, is DARVTQTPRHKVTEMGQEVTMRCQPILGHNTVFWYRQTMMQGLELLAYFRNRAPLDDSGMPKDRFSAEMPDATLATLKIQPSEPRDSAVYFCASGLRETLEQYFGPGTRLTVT.

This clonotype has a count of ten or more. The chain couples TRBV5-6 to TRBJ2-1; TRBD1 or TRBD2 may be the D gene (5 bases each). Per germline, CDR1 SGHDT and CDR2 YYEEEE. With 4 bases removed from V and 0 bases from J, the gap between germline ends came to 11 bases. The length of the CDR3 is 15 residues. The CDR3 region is CASSPRDRSYNEQFF. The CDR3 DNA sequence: TGTGCCAGCAGCCCCCGGGACCGCTCCTACAATGAGCAGTTCTTC.

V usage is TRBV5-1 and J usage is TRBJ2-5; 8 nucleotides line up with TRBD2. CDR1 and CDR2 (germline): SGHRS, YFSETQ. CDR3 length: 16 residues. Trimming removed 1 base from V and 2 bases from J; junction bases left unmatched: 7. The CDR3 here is CASSLRVAGPQETQYF. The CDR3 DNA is TGCGCCAGCAGCTTGAGGGTAGCGGGGCCTCAAGAGACCCAGTACTTC.

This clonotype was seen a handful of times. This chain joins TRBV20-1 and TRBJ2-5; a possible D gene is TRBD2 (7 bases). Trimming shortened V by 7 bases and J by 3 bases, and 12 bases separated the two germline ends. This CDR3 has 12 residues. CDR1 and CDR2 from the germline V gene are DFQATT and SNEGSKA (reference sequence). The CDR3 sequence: CSVRGGKETQYF. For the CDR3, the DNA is TGCAGTGTTAGGGGGGGAAAAGAGACCCAGTACTTC.

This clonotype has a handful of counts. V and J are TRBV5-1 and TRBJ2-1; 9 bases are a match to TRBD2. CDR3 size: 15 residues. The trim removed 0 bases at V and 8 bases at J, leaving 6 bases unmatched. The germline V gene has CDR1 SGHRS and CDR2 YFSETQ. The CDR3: CASSLGLAGLDEQFF. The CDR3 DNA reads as TGCGCCAGCAGCTTGGGCCTAGCGGGGTTAGATGAGCAGTTCTTC.

In nucleotides, the CDR3 is TGTGCCAGTAGTCGCGGCGGGGAACACAATGAGCAGTTCTTC. It specifies CASSRGGEHNEQFF. The V and J genes are TRBV19 and TRBJ2-1, with D perhaps matching TRBD2 (6 bases). Germline CDR1 and CDR2: LNHDA and SQIVND (reference sequence). This CDR3 is built from 14 residues. V was trimmed by 5 bases and J by 5 bases, leaving 13 bases between them.

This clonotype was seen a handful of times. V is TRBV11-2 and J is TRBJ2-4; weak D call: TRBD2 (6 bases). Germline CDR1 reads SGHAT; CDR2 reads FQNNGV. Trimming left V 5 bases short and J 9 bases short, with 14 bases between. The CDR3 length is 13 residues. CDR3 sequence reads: CASSLSAGSIQYF. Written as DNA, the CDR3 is TGTGCCAGCAGCCTTTCAGCCGGGAGCATTCAGTACTTC. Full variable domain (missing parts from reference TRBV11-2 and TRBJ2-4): EAGVAQSPRYKIIEKRQSVAFWCNPISGHATLYWYQQILGQGPKLLIQFQNNGVVDDSQLPKDRFSAERLKGVDSTLKIQPAKLEDSAVYLCASSLSAGSIQYFGAGTRLSVL.

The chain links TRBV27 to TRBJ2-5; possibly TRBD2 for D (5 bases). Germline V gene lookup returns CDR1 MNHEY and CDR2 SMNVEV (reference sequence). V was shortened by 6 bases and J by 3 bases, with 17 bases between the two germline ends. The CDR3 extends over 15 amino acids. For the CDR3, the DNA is TGTGCCAGCAGCTTACTTGGGGTGAGGGAAGAGACCCAGTACTTC. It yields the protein CASSLLGVREETQYF.

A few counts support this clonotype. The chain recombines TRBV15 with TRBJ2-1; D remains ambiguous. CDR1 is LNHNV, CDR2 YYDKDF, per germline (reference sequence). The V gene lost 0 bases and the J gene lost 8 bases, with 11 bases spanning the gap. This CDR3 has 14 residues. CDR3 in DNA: TGTGCCACCAGCAGAGATCGAATAGATGATGAGCAGTTCTTC. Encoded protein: CATSRDRIDDEQFF. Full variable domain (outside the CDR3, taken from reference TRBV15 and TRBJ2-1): DAMVIQNPRYQVTQFGKPVTLSCSQTLNHNVMYWYQQKSSQAPKLLFHYYDKDFNNEADTPDNFQSRRPNTSFCFLDIRSPGLGDTAMYLCATSRDRIDDEQFFGPGTRLTVL.

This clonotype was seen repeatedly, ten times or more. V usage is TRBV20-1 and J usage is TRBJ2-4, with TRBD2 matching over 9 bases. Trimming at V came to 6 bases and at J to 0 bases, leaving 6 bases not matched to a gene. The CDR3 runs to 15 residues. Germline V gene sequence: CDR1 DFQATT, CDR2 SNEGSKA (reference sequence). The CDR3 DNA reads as TGCAGTGCCGATCTAGCGGGGCTAGCCAAAAACATTCAGTACTTC. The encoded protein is CSADLAGLAKNIQYF.

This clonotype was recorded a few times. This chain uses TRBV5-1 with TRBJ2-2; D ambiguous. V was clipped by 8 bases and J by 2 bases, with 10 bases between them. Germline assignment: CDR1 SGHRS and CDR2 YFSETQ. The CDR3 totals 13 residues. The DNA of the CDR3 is TGCGCCAGTTCTGAAGATAACACCGGGGAGCTGTTTTTT. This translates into CASSEDNTGELFF.

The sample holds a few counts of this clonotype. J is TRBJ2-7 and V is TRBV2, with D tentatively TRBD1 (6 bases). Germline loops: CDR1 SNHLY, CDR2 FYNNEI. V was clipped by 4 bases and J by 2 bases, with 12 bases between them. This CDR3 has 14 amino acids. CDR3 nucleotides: TGTGCCAGCAGTGTCGGGACATCAACCTACGAGCAGTACTTC. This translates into CASSVGTSTYEQYF.

In nucleotides, the CDR3 is TGTGCCAGTAGTATAGATGGGACGGCGAACACTGAAGCTTTCTTT. It translates to CASSIDGTANTEAFF. V usage is TRBV19 and J usage is TRBJ1-1, with D maybe TRBD1 (5 bases). The germline CDR1 and CDR2 sequences are LNHDA and SQIVND (reference sequence). Trimming stripped 0 bases from V and 1 base from J, with 9 bases between. The CDR3 contains 15 residues.

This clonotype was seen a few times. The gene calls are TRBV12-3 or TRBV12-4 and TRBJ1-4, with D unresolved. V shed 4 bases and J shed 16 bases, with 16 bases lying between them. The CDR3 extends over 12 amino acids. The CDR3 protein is CASSSGRRVEFF. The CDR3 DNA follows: TGTGCCAGCAGTTCCGGACGGCGAGTAGAGTTTTTT.